The 19 T cell receptor beta chains below all came from one sample that was sequenced in a study of T cells in Graves' hyperthyroidism and ophthalmopathy. RNA transcripts served as the template for amplifying TCR beta CDR3 regions. The TCR CDR3 was amplified in a first-round RT-PCR using the HTBI primer set. TCRdb used MiXCR to reprocess the multiplex PCR reads, holding one entry per CDR3 protein. The sample yields 450,000 to 700,000 distinct CDR3 sequences, 40% to 55% seen once. Sequenced sample: peripheral blood or thyroid tissue (not recorded which). Every receptor here comes from an adult woman with Graves' disease, either hyperthyroidism or ophthalmopathy (not recorded which).

The chain links TRBV2 to TRBJ1-2; D gene ambiguous. The CDR3 runs 14 residues. Trimming left V 8 bases short and J 2 bases short, with 15 bases between. Germline V lookup: CDR1 SNHLY, CDR2 FYNNEI. The CDR3 nucleotides are TGTGCCAGCCAAGATGACGGCAGCAACTATGGCTACACCTTC. This gives the protein CASQDDGSNYGYTF.

Of note for this clonotype: A single base separates this from a much larger clone, so it may be a read error. The chain carries TRBV18 and TRBJ1-2; D not certain. Germline CDR1 is KGHSH and CDR2 is LQKENI. The CDR3 has 12 residues. This CDR3 is CASPPVAYGYTF. The CDR3 region has the DNA TGTGCCAGCCCACCAGTGGCCTATGGCTACACCTTC.

Concerning this clonotype: Since no conserved phenylalanine or tryptophan closes the CDR3, a read error is the likely cause. The DNA is left out, because the CDR3 cannot be placed on it with certainty; the CDR3 is given as TCRdb lists it. V and J are TRBV5-4 and TRBJ2-5; the D segment call TRBD1 is taken from the table without a DNA check. The germline gives CDR1 SGHNT, CDR2 YYREEE (reference sequence). The CDR3 spans 17 amino acids, including both terminal residues. CDR3 protein: CASSPDSTRNYGYTFGS.

The chain uses TRBV7-9 and TRBJ2-6; D unresolved. The CDR3 contains 19 residues. The V end was cut by 2 bases, the J end by 0 bases, with 17 bases between. The V gene's germline CDR1 is SEHNR and CDR2 FQNEAQ (reference sequence). As DNA, the CDR3 is TGTGCCAGCAGCTTAAGTTCGTTGAGTTCGGCCTCTGGGGCCAACGTCCTGACTTTC. Residues: CASSLSSLSSASGANVLTF.

The CDR3 DNA reads TGTGCCAGTAGTACCATGGGACAGGGTGGGAACACTGAAGCTTTCTTT. Amino acids: CASSTMGQGGNTEAFF. This chain uses TRBV19 with TRBJ1-1; 9 bases agree with TRBD1. V shed 4 bases and J 1 base; nucleotides not matched to a gene: 7. The CDR3 runs to 16 residues. Germline V gene sequence: CDR1 LNHDA, CDR2 SQIVND (reference sequence).

This clonotype occurred many times. This rearrangement joins TRBV7-9 to TRBJ2-2; D gene ambiguous. Germline V lookup: CDR1 SEHNR, CDR2 FQNEAQ (reference sequence). The CDR3 sequence is 12 residues long. Deletions cut 2 bases from V and 7 bases from J, with 5 bases between. In DNA, the CDR3 is TGTGCCAGCAGCTTATTGCTCGGGGAGCTGTTTTTT. Amino acids: CASSLLLGELFF.

In the case of this clonotype: Germline and junction disagree at one end, which may indicate a read error. The chain combines TRBV2 with TRBJ1-3; D gene ambiguous. This CDR3 comprises 13 residues. Germline loops: CDR1 SNHLY, CDR2 FYNNEI. CDR3 sequence reads: CASSEEGGNTIYF. CDR3 DNA sequence: TGTGCCAGCAGCGAAGAAGGTGGAAACACCATATATTTT.

The J gene is TRBJ2-5, the V gene TRBV7-8; 9 bases are shared with TRBD1. The junction had 11 bases not matched to a gene; V was cut back by 1 base and J by 5 bases. CDR1 SGHVS and CDR2 FQNEAQ come from the germline V gene. The CDR3 covers 17 residues. In DNA, the CDR3 is TGTGCCAGCAGCTTAGACGCCGGGACAGGGTCCGGGGAGACCCAGTACTTC. This sequence encodes CASSLDAGTGSGETQYF. Full variable domain (rest looked up from reference TRBV7-8 and TRBJ2-5): GAGVSQSPRYKVAKRGQDVALRCDPISGHVSLFWYQQALGQGPEFLTYFQNEAQLDKSGLPSDRFFAERPEGSVSTLKIQRTQQEDSAVYLCASSLDAGTGSGETQYFGPGTRLLVL.

Many counts were recorded for this clonotype. The chain joins TRBV12-3 or TRBV12-4 to TRBJ1-6, with 10 positions matching TRBD1. With 5 bases clipped from V and 10 bases from J, the junction kept 8 bases outside the gene matches. This CDR3 region has 15 residues. The CDR3 spells CASSPRTGGQSPLHF. The CDR3 nucleotides are TGTGCCAGCAGTCCTCGGACAGGGGGGCAATCACCCCTCCACTTT.

This clonotype was seen many times. This chain uses TRBV2 with TRBJ1-4, with 7 nucleotides matching TRBD1. This CDR3 is 13 amino acids long. CDR1 is SNHLY, CDR2 FYNNEI, per germline. J was trimmed by 8 bases and V by 7 bases; bases with no gene match: 7. CDR3: CASITGVGEKLFF. The CDR3 DNA reads TGTGCCAGCATCACAGGGGTAGGAGAAAAACTGTTTTTT.

This clonotype has only one observation. In DNA, the CDR3 is TGTGCCAGCAGCGTATTGGCAGTTTCCTACAATGAGCAGTTCTTC. As protein: CASSVLAVSYNEQFF. The gene calls are TRBV9 and TRBJ2-1; D gene ambiguous. Deletions cut 1 base from V and 1 base from J, with 9 bases between. The CDR3 has 15 residues. From germline, CDR1 is SGDLS and CDR2 YYNGEE.

In its sample, this clonotype was seen many times. The chain couples TRBV19 to TRBJ2-7; 10 bases agree with TRBD2. From germline, CDR1 is LNHDA and CDR2 SQIVND (reference sequence). After removal of 3 bases from V and 6 bases from J, the junction contained 11 bases not matched to a gene. The CDR3 length is 16 residues. The CDR3 sequence is CASSMESGRAVPEQYF. CDR3 nucleotides: TGTGCCAGTAGTATGGAGAGCGGGAGGGCCGTACCCGAGCAGTACTTC.

There are many counts of this clonotype. The chain employs TRBV6-4 and TRBJ2-2, with D possibly TRBD1 on 6 matching bases. V lost 5 bases, J lost 4 bases, and 11 bases lay in between. The germline gives CDR1 MRHNA, CDR2 SNTAGT. The CDR3 sequence is 14 residues long. The CDR3 here is CASSSQGSTGELFF. CDR3 coding DNA: TGTGCCAGCAGTTCCCAGGGGAGCACCGGGGAGCTGTTTTTT.

This clonotype was seen many times. The V call is TRBV7-3, the J call TRBJ1-1; 7 nucleotides agree with TRBD1. The CDR3 has 13 amino acids. The V gene end was trimmed by 1 base and the J gene end by 8 bases; junction bases not matched to a gene: 4. Germline V gene sequence: CDR1 SGHTA, CDR2 FQGTGA. CDR3 loop: CASSLNQGGEAFF. CDR3 bases: TGTGCCAGCAGCTTAAATCAGGGGGGAGAAGCTTTCTTT.

In its sample, this clonotype was seen a few times. The chain couples TRBV13 to TRBJ1-5; no clear D gene. Trimming removed 5 bases at V and 1 base at J, with 15 bases between. Germline lookup yields CDR1 PRHDT and CDR2 FYEKMQ (reference sequence). The CDR3 contains 16 residues. CDR3 residues: CASSSGYIRSNQPQHF. The CDR3 region has the DNA TGTGCCAGCAGCAGCGGGTACATTAGAAGCAATCAGCCCCAGCATTTT.

This chain joins TRBV14 and TRBJ1-4; the D gene is possibly TRBD1 (5 bases). CDR3 size: 15 residues. The V gene lost 1 base and the J gene lost 5 bases, with 11 bases spanning the gap. Germline V gives CDR1 SGHDN, CDR2 FVKESK. As DNA, the CDR3 is TGTGCCAGCAGCCAAGCCGGGAGGGGAAATGAAAAACTGTTTTTT. Protein product: CASSQAGRGNEKLFF.

The sample holds many counts of this clonotype. This rearrangement joins TRBV11-2 to TRBJ2-7; 7 bases line up with TRBD1. Per the germline V gene, CDR1 is SGHAT and CDR2 is FQNNGV. Germline trimming cut 5 bases from V and 3 bases from J; bases unmatched to any gene: 7. The CDR3 runs to 14 residues. The CDR3 region has the DNA TGTGCCAGCAGCAATATACAGGGGAACTACGAGCAGTACTTC. This sequence encodes CASSNIQGNYEQYF.

A few counts support this clonotype. The chain links TRBV20-1 to TRBJ2-5; 11 nucleotides align to TRBD2. Germline loops: CDR1 DFQATT, CDR2 SNEGSKA (reference sequence). This CDR3 comprises 15 residues. J lost 1 base, V lost 3 bases, and 4 bases had no gene match. CDR3 residues: CSASALAGGQETQYF. The CDR3 nucleotides are TGCAGTGCTAGCGCCCTAGCGGGAGGCCAAGAGACCCAGTACTTC.

The CDR3 DNA follows: TGCAGTGCTGCAGACCGGCGGGGGAGGAACTATGGCTACACCTTC. Translated: CSAADRRGRNYGYTF. The chain uses TRBV20-1 and TRBJ1-2, with D perhaps matching TRBD1 (5 bases). The germline gives CDR1 DFQATT, CDR2 SNEGSKA (reference sequence). There are 15 residues in the CDR3. V lost 5 bases to trimming and J lost 2 bases, with 18 bases between them.